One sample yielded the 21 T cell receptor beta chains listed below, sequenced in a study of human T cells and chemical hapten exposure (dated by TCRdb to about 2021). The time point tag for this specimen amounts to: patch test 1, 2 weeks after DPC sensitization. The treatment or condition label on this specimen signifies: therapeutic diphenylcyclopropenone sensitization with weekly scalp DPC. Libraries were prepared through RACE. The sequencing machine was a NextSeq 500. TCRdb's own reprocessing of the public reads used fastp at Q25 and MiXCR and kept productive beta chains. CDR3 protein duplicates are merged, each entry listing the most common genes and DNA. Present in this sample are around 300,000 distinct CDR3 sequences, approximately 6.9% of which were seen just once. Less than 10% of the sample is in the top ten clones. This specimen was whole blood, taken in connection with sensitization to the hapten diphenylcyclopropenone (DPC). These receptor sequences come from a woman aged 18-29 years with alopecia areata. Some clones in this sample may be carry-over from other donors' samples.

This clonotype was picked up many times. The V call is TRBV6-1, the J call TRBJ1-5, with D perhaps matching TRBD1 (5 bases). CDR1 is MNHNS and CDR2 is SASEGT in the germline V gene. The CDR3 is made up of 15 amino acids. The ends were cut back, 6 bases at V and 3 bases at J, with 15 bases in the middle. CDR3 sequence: CASRYGGAINQPQHF. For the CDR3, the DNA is TGTGCCAGCAGGTATGGAGGGGCGATCAATCAGCCCCAGCATTTT.

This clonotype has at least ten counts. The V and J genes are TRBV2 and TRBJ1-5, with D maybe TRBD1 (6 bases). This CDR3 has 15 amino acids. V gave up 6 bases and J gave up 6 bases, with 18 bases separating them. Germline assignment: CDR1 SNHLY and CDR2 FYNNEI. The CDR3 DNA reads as TGTGCCAGCAGATCCGAATCAGGGGCGAGTCAGCCCCAGCATTTT. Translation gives CASRSESGASQPQHF.

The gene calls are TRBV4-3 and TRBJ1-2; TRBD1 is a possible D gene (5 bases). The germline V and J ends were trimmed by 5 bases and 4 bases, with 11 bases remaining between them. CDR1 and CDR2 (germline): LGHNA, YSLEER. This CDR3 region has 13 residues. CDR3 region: CASSYERGYGYTF. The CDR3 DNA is TGCGCCAGCAGCTACGAGAGGGGCTATGGCTACACCTTC.

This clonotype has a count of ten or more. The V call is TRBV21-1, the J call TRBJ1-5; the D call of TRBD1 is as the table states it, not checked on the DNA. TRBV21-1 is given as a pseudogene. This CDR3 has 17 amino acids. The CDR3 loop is CAIAGTNNPHSNQPQHF. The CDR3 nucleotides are TGTGCCATCGCCGGGACAAACAATCCGCATAGCAATCAGCCCCAGCATTTT.

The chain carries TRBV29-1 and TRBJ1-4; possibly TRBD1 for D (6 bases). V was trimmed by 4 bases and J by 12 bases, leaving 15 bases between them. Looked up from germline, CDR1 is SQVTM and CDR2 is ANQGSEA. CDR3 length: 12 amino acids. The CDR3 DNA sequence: TGCAGCGTTGGTTCGGACAGCGATCAACTGTTTTTT. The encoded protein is CSVGSDSDQLFF.

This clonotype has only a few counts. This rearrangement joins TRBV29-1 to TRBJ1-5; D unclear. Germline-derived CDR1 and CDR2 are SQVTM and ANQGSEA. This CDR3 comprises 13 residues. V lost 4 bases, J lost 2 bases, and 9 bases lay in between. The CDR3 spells CSVAEQGNQPQHF. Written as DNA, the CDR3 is TGCAGCGTTGCGGAGCAGGGCAATCAGCCCCAGCATTTT.

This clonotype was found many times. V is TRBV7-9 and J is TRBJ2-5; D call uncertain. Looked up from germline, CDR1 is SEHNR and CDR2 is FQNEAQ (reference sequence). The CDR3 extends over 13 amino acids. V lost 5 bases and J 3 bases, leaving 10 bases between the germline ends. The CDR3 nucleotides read TGTGCCAGCAGCCCAAAGACTGAAGAGACCCAGTACTTC. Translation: CASSPKTEETQYF.

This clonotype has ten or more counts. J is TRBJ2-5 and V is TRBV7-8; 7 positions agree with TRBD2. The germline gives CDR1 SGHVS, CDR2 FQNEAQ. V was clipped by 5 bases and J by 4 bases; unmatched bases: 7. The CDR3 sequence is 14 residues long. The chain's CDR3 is CASSPRLARETQYF. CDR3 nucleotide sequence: TGTGCCAGCAGCCCTAGACTAGCTCGAGAGACCCAGTACTTC. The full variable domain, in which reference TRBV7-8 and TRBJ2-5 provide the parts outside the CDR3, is GAGVSQSPRYKVAKRGQDVALRCDPISGHVSLFWYQQALGQGPEFLTYFQNEAQLDKSGLPSDRFFAERPEGSVSTLKIQRTQQEDSAVYLCASSPRLARETQYFGPGTRLLVL.

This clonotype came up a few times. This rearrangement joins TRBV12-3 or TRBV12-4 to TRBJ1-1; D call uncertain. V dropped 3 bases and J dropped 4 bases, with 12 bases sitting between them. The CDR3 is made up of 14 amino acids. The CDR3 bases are TGTGCCAGCAGTTTTAAGGGTTGGTCCACTGAAGCTTTCTTT. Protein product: CASSFKGWSTEAFF.

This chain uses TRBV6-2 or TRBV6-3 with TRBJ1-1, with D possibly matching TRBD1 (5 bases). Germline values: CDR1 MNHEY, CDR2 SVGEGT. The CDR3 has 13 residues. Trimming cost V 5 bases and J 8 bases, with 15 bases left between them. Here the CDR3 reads CASSGARSAEAFF. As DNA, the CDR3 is TGTGCCAGCAGTGGGGCCCGGTCAGCGGAAGCTTTCTTT.

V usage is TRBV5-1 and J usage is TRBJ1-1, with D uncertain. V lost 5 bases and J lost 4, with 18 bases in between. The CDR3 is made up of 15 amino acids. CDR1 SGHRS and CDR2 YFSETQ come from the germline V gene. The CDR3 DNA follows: TGCGCCAGCAGTAACCCAACGGGGTTCGGCACTGAAGCTTTCTTT. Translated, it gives CASSNPTGFGTEAFF.

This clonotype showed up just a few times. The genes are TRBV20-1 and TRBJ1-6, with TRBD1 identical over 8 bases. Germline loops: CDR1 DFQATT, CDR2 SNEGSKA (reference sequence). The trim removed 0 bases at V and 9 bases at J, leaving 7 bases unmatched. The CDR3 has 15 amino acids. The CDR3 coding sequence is TGCAGTGCTAGAGATTGGACAGGGTCTGCTTCACCCCTCCACTTT. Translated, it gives CSARDWTGSASPLHF.

CDR3 sequence: CSGGQGNWFMNTEAFF. CDR3 coding DNA: TGCAGTGGGGGGCAGGGCAATTGGTTCATGAACACTGAAGCTTTCTTT. V and J are TRBV20-1 and TRBJ1-1; D perhaps matches TRBD1 (6 bases). CDR1 and CDR2 from the germline V gene are DFQATT and SNEGSKA (reference sequence). The CDR3 runs 16 residues. V lost 7 bases, J lost 0 bases, and 21 bases lay in between.

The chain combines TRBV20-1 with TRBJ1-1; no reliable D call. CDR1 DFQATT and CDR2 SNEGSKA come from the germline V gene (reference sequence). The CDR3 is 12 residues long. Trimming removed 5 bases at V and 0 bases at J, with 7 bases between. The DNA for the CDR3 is TGCAGTGCTTACCACCTGAACACTGAAGCTTTCTTT. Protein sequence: CSAYHLNTEAFF.

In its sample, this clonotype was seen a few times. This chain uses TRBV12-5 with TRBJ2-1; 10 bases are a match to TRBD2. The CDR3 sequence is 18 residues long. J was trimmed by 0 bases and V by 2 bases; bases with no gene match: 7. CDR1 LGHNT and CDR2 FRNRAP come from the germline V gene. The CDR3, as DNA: TGTGCTAGTGGTTTGCTGGCTAGCGGGGGTAGCTCCTACAATGAGCAGTTCTTC. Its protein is CASGLLASGGSSYNEQFF.

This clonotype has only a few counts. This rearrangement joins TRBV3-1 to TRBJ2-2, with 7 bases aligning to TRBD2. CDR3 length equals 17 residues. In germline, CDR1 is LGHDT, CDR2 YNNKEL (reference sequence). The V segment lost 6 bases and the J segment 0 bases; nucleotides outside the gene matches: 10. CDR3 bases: TGTGCCAGCAGGTACGGGCTAGCGGAGTCGAACACCGGGGAGCTGTTTTTT. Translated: CASRYGLAESNTGELFF. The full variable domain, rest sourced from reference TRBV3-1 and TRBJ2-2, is DTAVSQTPKYLVTQMGNDKSIKCEQNLGHDTMYWYKQDSKKFLKIMFSYNNKELIINETVPNRFSPKSPDKAHLNLHINSLELGDSAVYFCASRYGLAESNTGELFFGEGSRLTVL.

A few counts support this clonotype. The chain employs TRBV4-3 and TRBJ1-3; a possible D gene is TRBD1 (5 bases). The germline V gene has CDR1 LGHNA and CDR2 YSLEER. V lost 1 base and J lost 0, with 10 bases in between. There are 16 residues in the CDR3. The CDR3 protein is CASSQVPGSSGNTIYF. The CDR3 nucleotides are TGCGCCAGCAGCCAAGTTCCAGGGAGCTCTGGAAACACCATATATTTT.

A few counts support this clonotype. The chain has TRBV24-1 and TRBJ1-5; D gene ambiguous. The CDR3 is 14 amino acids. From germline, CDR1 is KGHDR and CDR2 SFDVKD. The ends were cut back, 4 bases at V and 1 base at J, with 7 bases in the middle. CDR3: CATSDYKSNQPQHF. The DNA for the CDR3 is TGTGCCACCAGTGACTACAAGAGCAATCAGCCCCAGCATTTT.

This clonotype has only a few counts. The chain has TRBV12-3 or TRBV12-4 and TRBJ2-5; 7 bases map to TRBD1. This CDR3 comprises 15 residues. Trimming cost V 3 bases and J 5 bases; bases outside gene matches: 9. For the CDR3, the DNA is TGTGCCAGCAGTTTTCCAGAAGGGGGCGCGGAGACCCAGTACTTC. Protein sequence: CASSFPEGGAETQYF.

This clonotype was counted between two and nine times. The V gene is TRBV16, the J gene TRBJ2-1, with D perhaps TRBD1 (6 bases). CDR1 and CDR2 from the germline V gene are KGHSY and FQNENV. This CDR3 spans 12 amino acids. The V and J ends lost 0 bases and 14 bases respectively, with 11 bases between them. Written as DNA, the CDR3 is TGTGCCAGCAGCCAATCATCCAGGGGAAAGTTCTTC. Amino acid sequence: CASSQSSRGKFF.

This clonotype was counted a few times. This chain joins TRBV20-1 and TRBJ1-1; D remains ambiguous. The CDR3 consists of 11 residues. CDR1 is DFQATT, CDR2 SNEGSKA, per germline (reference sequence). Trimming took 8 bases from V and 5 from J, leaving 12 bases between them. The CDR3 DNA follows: TGCAGTCCCCATGAGGGAACTGAAGCTTTCTTT. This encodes CSPHEGTEAFF.